Below are 23 T cell receptor beta chains sequenced from a single sample in a study of T cell clonotyping in hematopoietic cell transplantation. Here immunoSEQ multiplex PCR was the method, and the copy in TCRdb shows in-frame clones only, minus some. The sample lists 1,400 to 1,500 clones, about 67% occurring once. Sequencing used peripheral blood mononuclear cells, obtained 100 days after allogeneic stem cell transplant. Receptor source: a female patient in her 60s who had an allogeneic stem cell transplant, so the T cells may come from the graft donor. Some clones in this sample may be carry-over from other donors' samples.

The chain is built from TRBV5-1 and TRBJ2-7; TRBD2 is a possible D gene (6 bases). Trimming left V 0 bases short and J 0 bases short, with 16 bases between. The CDR3 has 17 residues. The germline gives CDR1 SGHRS, CDR2 YFSETQ. CDR3 bases: TGCGCCAGCAGCTTGGATAGCGGAGGAACCTCCTCCTACGAGCAGTACTTC. Translation: CASSLDSGGTSSYEQYF.

This clone is large by share. The gene calls are TRBV27 and TRBJ2-7, with D maybe TRBD1 (5 bases). The CDR3 consists of 16 residues. Deletions cut 5 bases from V and 7 bases from J, with 24 bases between. CDR1 and CDR2 (germline): MNHEY, SMNVEV (reference sequence). This CDR3 is CASSPLSGSKLMEQYF. The CDR3, as DNA: TGTGCCAGCAGTCCCCTGTCAGGGTCCAAATTAATGGAGCAGTACTTC.

The V and J genes are TRBV7-2 and TRBJ2-6; no reliable D call. Looked up from germline, CDR1 is SGHTA and CDR2 is FQGNSA. Trimming removed 2 bases at V and 0 bases at J, with 2 bases between. The CDR3 sequence is 14 residues long. CDR3 in DNA: TGTGCCAGCAGCTTAAGCTCTGGGGCCAACGTCCTGACTTTC. Translation gives CASSLSSGANVLTF.

The chain joins TRBV5-4 to TRBJ1-2; D is unresolved. Germline lookup yields CDR1 SGHNT and CDR2 YYREEE (reference sequence). The CDR3 spans 12 residues. Trimming cost V 4 bases and J 6 bases, with 10 bases left between them. As DNA, the CDR3 is TGTGCCAGCAGCCTCGATGGGGATGGCTACACCTTC. Its protein product is CASSLDGDGYTF. The full variable domain, its missing parts supplied by reference TRBV5-4 and TRBJ1-2, is ETGVTQSPTHLIKTRGQQVTLRCSSQSGHNTVSWYQQALGQGPQFIFQYYREEENGRGNFPPRFSGLQFPNYSSELNVNALELDDSALYLCASSLDGDGYTFGSGTRLTVV.

This clone has a handful of counts. This sequence joins TRBV2 and TRBJ2-5, with D perhaps matching TRBD2 (6 bases). The V end was cut by 4 bases, the J end by 3 bases, with 12 bases between. CDR1 is SNHLY, CDR2 FYNNEI, per germline. This CDR3 spans 14 amino acids. CDR3 nucleotides: TGTGCCAGCAGTGGGGAGTGGGGGGAAGAGACCCAGTACTTC. The encoded protein is CASSGEWGEETQYF. The variable domain in full, completed from reference TRBV2 and TRBJ2-5, reads EPEVTQTPSHQVTQMGQEVILRCVPISNHLYFYWYRQILGQKVEFLVSFYNNEISEKSEIFDDQFSVERPDGSNFTLKIRSTKLEDSAMYFCASSGEWGEETQYFGPGTRLLVL.

The chain couples TRBV7-3 to TRBJ2-1; 7 bases are shared with TRBD2. Germline V CDR1 and CDR2: SGHTA, FQGTGA. The CDR3 loop spans 15 amino acids. J gave up 6 bases and V 0 bases, and 5 bases lay outside the gene matches. The CDR3 sequence: CASSLTGGPGNEQFF. In DNA, the CDR3 is TGTGCCAGCAGCTTAACGGGAGGGCCGGGCAATGAGCAGTTCTTC.

The CDR3 DNA follows: TGTGCCAGCATCCTTGACGACGCCAATCAGCCCCAGCATTTT. Amino acids: CASILDDANQPQHF. The V gene is TRBV6-6, the J gene TRBJ1-5; no firm D call. The V and J ends lost 7 bases and 3 bases respectively, with 13 bases between them. Germline V lookup: CDR1 MNHNY, CDR2 SVGAGI (reference sequence). The length of the CDR3 is 14 residues.

This clone was counted a few times. This chain links TRBV6-5 with TRBJ2-2; unclear D gene. Trimming shortened V by 1 base and J by 0 bases, and 9 bases separated the two germline ends. The germline V gene encodes CDR1 MNHEY and CDR2 SVGAGI. CDR3 length equals 16 residues. The DNA for the CDR3 is TGTGCCAGCAGTTACTTTACGCCAGCGAACACCGGGGAGCTGTTTTTT. Amino acids: CASSYFTPANTGELFF.

The CDR3 nucleotides are TGTGCCATCAGTGAGTCACCATTCACAGATACGCAGTATTTT. Encoded protein: CAISESPFTDTQYF. The V call is TRBV10-3, the J call TRBJ2-3; the D is unclear. The V and J ends lost 0 bases and 2 bases respectively, with 6 bases between them. CDR1 and CDR2 from the germline V gene are ENHRY and SYGVKD. CDR3 length: 14 amino acids.

The chain carries TRBV27 and TRBJ1-1; TRBD1 agrees at 7 bases. This CDR3 comprises 14 residues. J gave up 0 bases and V 4 bases, and 2 bases lay outside the gene matches. The germline V gene has CDR1 MNHEY and CDR2 SMNVEV (reference sequence). The CDR3 here is CASSWGQMNTEAFF. The CDR3 nucleotides read TGTGCCAGCAGTTGGGGACAGATGAACACTGAAGCTTTCTTT.

In nucleotides, the CDR3 is TGTGCCAGCAGCTTAATAGCGAACACTGAAGCTTTCTTT. It translates to CASSLIANTEAFF. V usage is TRBV7-9 and J usage is TRBJ1-1; no firm D call. The germline V and J ends were trimmed by 2 bases and 1 base, with 5 bases remaining between them. CDR1 is SEHNR, CDR2 FQNEAQ, per germline (reference sequence). This CDR3 comprises 13 residues.

The chain couples TRBV5-6 to TRBJ2-7; 7 nucleotides align to TRBD2. The germline V gene has CDR1 SGHDT and CDR2 YYEEEE. After removal of 1 base from V and 5 bases from J, the junction contained 0 bases not matched to a gene. This CDR3 contains 12 residues. In nucleotides, the CDR3 is TGTGCCAGCAGCTTGCGGGGGGACGAGCAGTACTTC. It specifies CASSLRGDEQYF. The entire variable domain, with the rest obtained from reference TRBV5-6 and TRBJ2-7, is as follows: DAGVTQSPTHLIKTRGQQVTLRCSPKSGHDTVSWYQQALGQGPQFIFQYYEEEERQRGNFPDRFSGHQFPNYSSELNVNALLLGDSALYLCASSLRGDEQYFGPGTRLTVT.

In this sample, this clone turned up a few times. V is TRBV5-6 and J is TRBJ2-1; D is possibly TRBD2 (6 bases). The CDR3 runs to 15 residues. V lost 4 bases, J lost 3 bases, and 14 bases lay in between. Germline CDR1 and CDR2: SGHDT and YYEEEE. This CDR3 reads CASSPPTRDYNEQFF. In DNA form, the CDR3 reads TGTGCCAGCAGCCCACCGACTAGGGACTACAATGAGCAGTTCTTC.

The chain carries TRBV7-2 and TRBJ2-3; 7 positions agree with TRBD1. Trimming at V came to 7 bases and at J to 4 bases, leaving 5 bases not matched to a gene. CDR3 length equals 13 residues. The germline gives CDR1 SGHTA, CDR2 FQGNSA. The DNA of the CDR3 is TGTGCCAGCACCACAGACAGGGCAGATACGCAGTATTTT. This translates into CASTTDRADTQYF.

The chain employs TRBV7-9 and TRBJ2-1; no definite D call. V gave up 1 base and J gave up 15 bases, with 13 bases separating them. This CDR3 contains 12 residues. Germline V gene lookup returns CDR1 SEHNR and CDR2 FQNEAQ (reference sequence). As DNA, the CDR3 is TGTGCCAGCAGCTTAGATCTGGTTTACCGGTTCTTC. Translated, it gives CASSLDLVYRFF.

The genes are TRBV5-1 and TRBJ2-7; 7 bases align to TRBD1. V lost 5 bases, J lost 2 bases, and 4 bases stayed unmatched. This CDR3 region has 13 residues. CDR1 and CDR2 (germline): SGHRS, YFSETQ. The CDR3 bases are TGCGCCAGCAGTGGGGACAGCACCTACGAGCAGTACTTC. Its protein product is CASSGDSTYEQYF.

J is TRBJ2-7 and V is TRBV5-6, with D unresolved. Germline V lookup: CDR1 SGHDT, CDR2 YYEEEE. The germline V and J ends were trimmed by 2 bases and 2 bases, with 11 bases remaining between them. This CDR3 spans 14 amino acids. The CDR3 DNA reads as TGTGCCAGCAGCTTTGAGAAGGCACCCTACGAGCAGTACTTC. Translating it yields CASSFEKAPYEQYF. The variable domain in full, with the rest retrieved from reference TRBV5-6 and TRBJ2-7, is DAGVTQSPTHLIKTRGQQVTLRCSPKSGHDTVSWYQQALGQGPQFIFQYYEEEERQRGNFPDRFSGHQFPNYSSELNVNALLLGDSALYLCASSFEKAPYEQYFGPGTRLTVT.

The chain recombines TRBV29-1 with TRBJ1-1, with TRBD1 matching 8 bases. This CDR3 contains 15 residues. Germline loops: CDR1 SQVTM, CDR2 ANQGSEA. Germline trimming cut 5 bases from V and 3 bases from J; bases unmatched to any gene: 11. The CDR3 DNA sequence: TGCAGCGTTTTTTCGGCAGGGGGCGCGGACACTGAAGCTTTCTTT. This codes for CSVFSAGGADTEAFF.

The chain uses TRBV7-2 and TRBJ2-7; 10 bases fit TRBD2. J was trimmed by 4 bases and V by 3 bases; bases with no gene match: 12. This CDR3 has 17 amino acids. CDR1 SGHTA and CDR2 FQGNSA come from the germline V gene. The CDR3 sequence is CASSLGWLLAGDYEQYF. As DNA, the CDR3 is TGTGCCAGCAGCTTGGGTTGGCTGCTAGCGGGAGATTACGAGCAGTACTTC. Complete variable domain (other parts from reference TRBV7-2 and TRBJ2-7): GAGVSQSPSNKVTEKGKDVELRCDPISGHTALYWYRQSLGQGLEFLIYFQGNSAPDKSGLPSDRFSAERTGGSVSTLTIQRTQQEDSAVYLCASSLGWLLAGDYEQYFGPGTRLTVT.

The chain recombines TRBV6-1 with TRBJ2-1, with 13 bases fitting TRBD2. CDR1 MNHNS and CDR2 SASEGT come from the germline V gene. V was pared by 3 bases and J by 9 bases, with 11 bases of the junction left unmatched. This CDR3 has 17 amino acids. CDR3 amino acids: CASSDRGRTSGRGEQFF. The CDR3 DNA reads TGTGCCAGCAGTGACCGGGGCCGGACTAGCGGGAGAGGTGAGCAGTTCTTC.

J is TRBJ2-7 and V is TRBV5-4; D is possibly TRBD2 (5 bases). Looked up from germline, CDR1 is SGHNT and CDR2 is YYREEE (reference sequence). The CDR3 extends over 15 amino acids. V was shortened by 4 bases and J by 4 bases, with 18 bases between the two germline ends. Here the CDR3 DNA reads TGTGCCAGCAGCGCCCTCCCGGGGTCGTCATACGAGCAGTACTTC. As protein: CASSALPGSSYEQYF.

By share, this clone counts as medium-sized. This chain uses TRBV11-2 with TRBJ2-1, with D unclear. Trimming removed 3 bases at V and 8 bases at J, with 8 bases between. The CDR3 totals 12 residues. Germline lookup yields CDR1 SGHAT and CDR2 FQNNGV. The CDR3 spells CASSFTEDEQFF. The CDR3 DNA reads TGTGCCAGCAGCTTCACCGAGGATGAGCAGTTCTTC.

The V gene is TRBV2, the J gene TRBJ2-7; D possibly uses TRBD1 or TRBD2 (5 bases each). Germline values: CDR1 SNHLY, CDR2 FYNNEI. V lost 7 bases to trimming and J lost 5 bases, with 18 bases between them. The CDR3 totals 14 residues. The CDR3 here is CASNSRGTGDEQYF. Written as DNA, the CDR3 is TGTGCCAGCAATTCTCGGGGCACGGGCGACGAGCAGTACTTC.